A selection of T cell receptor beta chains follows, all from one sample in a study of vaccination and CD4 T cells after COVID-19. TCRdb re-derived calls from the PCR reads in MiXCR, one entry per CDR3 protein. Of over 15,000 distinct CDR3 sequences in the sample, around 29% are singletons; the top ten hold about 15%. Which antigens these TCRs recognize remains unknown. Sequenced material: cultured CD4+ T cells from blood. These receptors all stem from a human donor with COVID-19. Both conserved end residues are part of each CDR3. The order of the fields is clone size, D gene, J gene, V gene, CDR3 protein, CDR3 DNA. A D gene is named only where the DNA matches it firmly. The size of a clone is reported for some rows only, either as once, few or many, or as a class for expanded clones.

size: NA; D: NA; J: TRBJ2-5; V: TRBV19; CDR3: CASSSRRGGQETQYF; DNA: TGTGCCAGTAGTAGTAGGAGAGGGGGGCAAGAGACCCAGTACTTC
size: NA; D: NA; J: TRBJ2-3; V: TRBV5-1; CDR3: CASSLGTTSTDTQYF; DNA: TGCGCCAGCAGCTTGGGGACAACTAGCACAGATACGCAGTATTTT
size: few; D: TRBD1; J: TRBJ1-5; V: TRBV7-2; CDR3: CASTLGTGNQPQHF; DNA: TGTGCCAGCACCCTGGGGACAGGCAATCAGCCCCAGCATTTT
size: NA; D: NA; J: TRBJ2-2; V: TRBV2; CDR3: CASSTGPSHTGELFF; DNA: TGTGCCAGCAGTACGGGACCAAGTCACACCGGGGAGCTGTTTTTT
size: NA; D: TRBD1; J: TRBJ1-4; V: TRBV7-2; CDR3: CASSRDRGRAEKLFF; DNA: TGTGCCAGCAGCCGGGACAGGGGGCGCGCTGAAAAACTGTTTTTT
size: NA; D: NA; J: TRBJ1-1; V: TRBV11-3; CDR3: CASSSRAGNTEAFF; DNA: TGTGCCAGCAGCTCGCGGGCGGGTAACACTGAAGCTTTCTTT
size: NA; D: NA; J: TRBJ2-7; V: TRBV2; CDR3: CASRATGPSYEQYF; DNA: TGTGCCAGCAGGGCCACAGGGCCCTCCTACGAGCAGTACTTC
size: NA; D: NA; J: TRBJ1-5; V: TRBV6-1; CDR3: CASATRGANQPQHF; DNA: TGTGCCAGCGCCACCAGGGGAGCCAATCAGCCCCAGCATTTT
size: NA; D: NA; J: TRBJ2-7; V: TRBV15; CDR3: CATSRESLGEQYF; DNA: TGTGCCACCAGCAGAGAGTCGCTTGGGGAGCAGTACTTC
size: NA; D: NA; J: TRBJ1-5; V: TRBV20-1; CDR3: CSARGRTEQGQPQHF; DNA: TGCAGTGCTAGAGGACGGACAGAGCAGGGTCAGCCCCAGCATTTT
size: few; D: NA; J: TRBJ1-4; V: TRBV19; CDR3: CASRRTDTNEKLFF; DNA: TGTGCCAGTAGACGGACAGATACTAATGAAAAACTGTTTTTT
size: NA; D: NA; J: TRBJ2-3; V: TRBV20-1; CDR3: CSAYRDPRGRDTQYF; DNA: TGCAGTGCGTACCGGGACCCGCGGGGGCGAGATACGCAGTATTTT
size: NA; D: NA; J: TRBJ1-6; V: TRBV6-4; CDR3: CASRRDTQNSPLHF; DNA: TGTGCCAGCAGGAGGGACACCCAAAATTCACCCCTCCACTTT
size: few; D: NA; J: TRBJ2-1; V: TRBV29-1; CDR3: CSVDWARGANEQFF; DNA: TGCAGCGTTGATTGGGCCCGGGGGGCAAATGAGCAGTTCTTC
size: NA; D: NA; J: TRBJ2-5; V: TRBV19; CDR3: CASSIGVSSKTQYF; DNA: TGTGCCAGTAGTATAGGGGTCAGCTCTAAGACCCAGTACTTC
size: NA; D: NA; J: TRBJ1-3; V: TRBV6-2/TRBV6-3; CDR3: CASSSRPPGNTIYF; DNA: TGTGCCAGCAGTTCCCGGCCGCCTGGGAACACCATATATTTT
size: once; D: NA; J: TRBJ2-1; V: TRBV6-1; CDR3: CASSTGIENNEQFF; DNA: TGTGCCAGCAGCACAGGGATTGAAAACAATGAGCAGTTCTTC
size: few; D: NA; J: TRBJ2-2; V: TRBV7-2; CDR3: CASSIRQATGELFF; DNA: TGTGCCAGCAGCATAAGACAGGCCACCGGGGAGCTGTTTTTT
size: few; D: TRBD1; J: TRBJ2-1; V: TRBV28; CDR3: CASSLNGQGYNEQFF; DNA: TGTGCCAGCAGTTTAAACGGACAGGGCTACAATGAGCAGTTCTTC
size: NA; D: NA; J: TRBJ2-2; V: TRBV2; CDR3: CASSDEGTAGELFF; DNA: TGTGCCAGCAGTGACGAAGGGACGGCCGGGGAGCTGTTTTTT
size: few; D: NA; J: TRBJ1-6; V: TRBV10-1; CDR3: CASRSGINSPLHF; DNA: TGCGCCAGCCGGAGCGGGATTAACTCACCCCTCCACTTT
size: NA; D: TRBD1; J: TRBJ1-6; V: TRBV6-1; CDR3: CASSRDSNSPLHF; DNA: TGTGCCAGCAGTAGGGACAGTAATTCACCCCTCCACTTT
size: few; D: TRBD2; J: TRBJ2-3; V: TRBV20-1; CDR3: CSAMDGGAKDTQYF; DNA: TGCAGTGCTATGGACGGGGGGGCCAAGGATACGCAGTATTTT
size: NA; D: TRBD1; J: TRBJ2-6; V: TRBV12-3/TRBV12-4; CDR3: CASSTGTGGYGGANVLTF; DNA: TGTGCCAGCAGTACTGGGACAGGGGGCTATGGTGGGGCCAACGTCCTGACTTTC
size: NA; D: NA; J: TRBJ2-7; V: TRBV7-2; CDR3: CASSLGSGTEYKQYF; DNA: TGTGCCAGCAGCTTAGGATCCGGGACGGAATACAAGCAGTACTTC
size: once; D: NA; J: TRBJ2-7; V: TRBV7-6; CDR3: CPSSLVVFSGEQYF; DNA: TGTCCCAGCAGCTTAGTAGTGTTTTCTGGCGAGCAGTACTTC
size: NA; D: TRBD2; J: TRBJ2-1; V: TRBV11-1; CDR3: CASSLEVLAGGNNEQFF; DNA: TGTGCCAGCAGCTTAGAGGTACTAGCGGGGGGGAATAATGAGCAGTTCTTC
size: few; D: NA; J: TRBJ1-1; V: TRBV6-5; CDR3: CASSSANTEAFF; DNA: TGTGCCAGCAGTTCAGCGAACACTGAAGCTTTCTTT
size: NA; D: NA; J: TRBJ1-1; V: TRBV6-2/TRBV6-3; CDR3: CASKIFGTPNTEAFF; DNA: TGTGCCAGCAAAATATTCGGGACTCCGAACACTGAAGCTTTCTTT
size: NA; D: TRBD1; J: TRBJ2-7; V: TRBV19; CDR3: CASSPDRDRVYEQYF; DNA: TGTGCCAGTAGTCCGGACCGGGACAGGGTCTACGAGCAGTACTTC
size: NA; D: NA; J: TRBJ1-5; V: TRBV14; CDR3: CASSQALSPQPQHF; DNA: TGTGCCAGCAGCCAAGCCCTGAGTCCTCAGCCCCAGCATTTT
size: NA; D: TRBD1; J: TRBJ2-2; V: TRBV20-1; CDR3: CSARVQGAGELFF; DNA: TGCAGTGCTAGAGTTCAGGGGGCCGGGGAGCTGTTTTTT
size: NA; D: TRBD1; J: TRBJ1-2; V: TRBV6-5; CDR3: CASSYRDRNYGYTF; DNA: TGTGCCAGCAGTTACCGGGACAGGAACTATGGCTACACCTTC
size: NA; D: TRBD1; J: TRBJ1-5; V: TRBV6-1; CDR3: CASSPRTGGSNQPQHF; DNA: TGTGCCAGCAGCCCACGGACAGGGGGTAGCAATCAGCCCCAGCATTTT
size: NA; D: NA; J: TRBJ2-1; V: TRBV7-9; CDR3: CASKKDGYNEQFF; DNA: TGTGCCAGCAAGAAGGACGGGTACAATGAGCAGTTCTTC
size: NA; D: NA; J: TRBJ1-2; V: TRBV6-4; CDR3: CASSADPFPHRRYGYTF; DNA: TGTGCCAGCAGTGCCGATCCGTTCCCCCACCGGCGTTATGGCTACACCTTC
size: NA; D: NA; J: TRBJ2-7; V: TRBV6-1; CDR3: CASSRVQGGNYEQYF; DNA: TGTGCCAGCAGTCGAGTTCAGGGGGGGAACTACGAGCAGTACTTC
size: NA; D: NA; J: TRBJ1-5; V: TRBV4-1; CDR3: CASSHTNPLGPSDQPQHF; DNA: TGCGCCAGCAGCCACACGAACCCCCTCGGGCCATCGGATCAGCCCCAGCATTTT
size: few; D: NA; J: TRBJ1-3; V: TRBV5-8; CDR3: CASRFTNTIYF; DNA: TGTGCCAGCAGATTCACAAACACCATATATTTT